One and the same sample provided the 21 T cell receptor beta chains below, sequenced in a study of blood T cell repertoires in COVID-19. Profiled with immunoSEQ multiplex PCR; TCRdb holds only in-frame clones, not every one. The sample yields approximately 110,000 clones, roughly four fifths seen once. Specimen: peripheral blood. The receptors were sampled from a woman aged 70 to 79 with acute or convalescent COVID-19.

This clone has only a few counts. The genes are TRBV27 and TRBJ1-5; tentatively, D is TRBD1 (6 bases). The ends were cut back, 4 bases at V and 9 bases at J, with 16 bases in the middle. CDR3 length equals 14 residues. Per germline, CDR1 MNHEY and CDR2 SMNVEV (reference sequence). In nucleotides, the CDR3 is TGTGCCAGCAGTTCCGGGACACGGGGGGGGCCCCAGCATTTT. This encodes CASSSGTRGGPQHF.

The chain joins TRBV19 to TRBJ2-5, with 13 bases that match TRBD2. CDR1 is LNHDA, CDR2 SQIVND, per germline (reference sequence). Unmatched junction bases numbered 7, after V lost 5 bases and J lost 4 bases. CDR3 length: 16 residues. CDR3 in DNA: TGTGCCAGTAGTCCACGTACTAGCGGGAGGGGAGAGACCCAGTACTTC. Its translation is CASSPRTSGRGETQYF. Together with reference TRBV19 and TRBJ2-5, the CDR3 gives the full variable domain: DGGITQSPKYLFRKEGQNVTLSCEQNLNHDAMYWYRQDPGQGLRLIYYSQIVNDFQKGDIAEGYSVSREKKESFPLTVTSAQKNPTAFYLCASSPRTSGRGETQYFGPGTRLLVL.

The J gene is TRBJ2-1, the V gene TRBV7-3, with a tentative D call TRBD2 (5 bases). Trimming took off 4 bases at V and 4 bases at J, with 17 bases between the two ends. Germline V gene sequence: CDR1 SGHTA, CDR2 FQGTGA. The CDR3 loop spans 16 amino acids. The CDR3 region has the DNA TGTGCCAGCAGCTCCCCCGCGGAGGTACCATACAATGAGCAGTTCTTC. Amino acids: CASSSPAEVPYNEQFF. Full variable domain (outside the CDR3, taken from reference TRBV7-3 and TRBJ2-1): GAGVSQTPSNKVTEKGKYVELRCDPISGHTALYWYRQSLGQGPEFLIYFQGTGAADDSGLPNDRFFAVRPEGSVSTLKIQRTERGDSAVYLCASSSPAEVPYNEQFFGPGTRLTVL.

The V gene is TRBV7-9, the J gene TRBJ2-3; D is perhaps TRBD2 (7 bases). This CDR3 is built from 17 residues. The germline V and J ends were trimmed by 1 base and 3 bases, with 17 bases remaining between them. Germline V gene lookup returns CDR1 SEHNR and CDR2 FQNEAQ (reference sequence). The CDR3 protein is CASSLDRGAEGTDTQYF. The CDR3 DNA follows: TGTGCCAGCAGCTTAGACCGGGGGGCAGAAGGAACAGATACGCAGTATTTT.

The V and J genes are TRBV10-3 and TRBJ2-3; D is ambiguous. The length of the CDR3 is 15 residues. CDR1 and CDR2 from the germline V gene are ENHRY and SYGVKD. Trimming took 4 bases from V and 3 from J, leaving 14 bases between them. The CDR3 DNA is TGTGCCATCAGTGCCCTAGAGGTGTTAACAGATACGCAGTATTTT. Amino acids: CAISALEVLTDTQYF.

This sequence joins TRBV10-3 and TRBJ2-3, with a tentative D call TRBD2 (6 bases). The germline V gene encodes CDR1 ENHRY and CDR2 SYGVKD. The CDR3 is made up of 16 amino acids. V was cut by 3 bases and J by 5 bases, with 18 bases left in between. For the CDR3, the DNA is TGTGCCATCAGTGAACAAGCCTGGGGGGATGGAGATACGCAGTATTTT. Its translation is CAISEQAWGDGDTQYF.

This rearrangement joins TRBV6-5 to TRBJ2-7, with D tentatively TRBD2 (6 bases). The CDR3 is made up of 14 amino acids. Trimming left V 7 bases short and J 2 bases short, with 15 bases between. Germline lookup yields CDR1 MNHEY and CDR2 SVGAGI. CDR3 amino acids: CASIPRGGTYEQYF. In DNA, the CDR3 is TGTGCCAGCATCCCTCGTGGCGGGACCTACGAGCAGTACTTC.

The chain combines TRBV27 with TRBJ2-7, with a possible D match to TRBD1 (6 bases). The V end was cut by 6 bases, the J end by 2 bases, with 20 bases between. The germline CDR1 and CDR2 sequences are MNHEY and SMNVEV (reference sequence). The CDR3 runs to 16 residues. Here the CDR3 reads CASSLTRTEETYEQYF. For the CDR3, the DNA is TGTGCCAGCAGCCTAACTAGGACAGAAGAAACCTACGAGCAGTACTTC.

The genes are TRBV6-5 and TRBJ1-3, with D possibly being TRBD1 (6 bases). CDR3 length: 15 residues. The V gene lost 2 bases and the J gene lost 4 bases, with 12 bases spanning the gap. The germline V gene has CDR1 MNHEY and CDR2 SVGAGI. The CDR3 DNA is TGTGCCAGCAGTTACCGGGGGGCTGCAGGAAACACCATATATTTT. This encodes CASSYRGAAGNTIYF.

This rearrangement joins TRBV2 to TRBJ1-4; TRBD1 matches 10 bases. The CDR3 loop spans 14 amino acids. The ends lost 3 bases at V and 8 bases at J; junction bases unmatched: 3. Germline assignment: CDR1 SNHLY and CDR2 FYNNEI. For the CDR3, the DNA is TGTGCCAGCAGTGATCCGGGACAGGGGGAAAAACTGTTTTTT. Translation: CASSDPGQGEKLFF.

V usage is TRBV7-2 and J usage is TRBJ2-5, with 11 bases matching TRBD2. J gave up 4 bases and V 0 bases, and 13 bases lay outside the gene matches. The CDR3 loop spans 19 amino acids. In germline, CDR1 is SGHTA, CDR2 FQGNSA. CDR3 DNA sequence: TGTGCCAGCAGCTTAGCGGGGACAGTTCGACTAGCGGGACGAGAGACCCAGTACTTC. Residues: CASSLAGTVRLAGRETQYF.

The chain employs TRBV30 and TRBJ1-2; 9 bases fit TRBD1. Per the germline V gene, CDR1 is GTSNPN and CDR2 is SVGIG (reference sequence). The trim removed 1 base at V and 1 base at J, leaving 1 base unmatched. The CDR3 sequence is 14 residues long. The CDR3 loop is CAWSGQGDNYGYTF. The CDR3 DNA reads as TGTGCCTGGAGTGGACAGGGGGATAACTATGGCTACACCTTC.

The chain recombines TRBV13 with TRBJ2-1; possibly TRBD1 for D (6 bases). V was pared by 5 bases and J by 3 bases, with 17 bases between. Germline assignment: CDR1 PRHDT and CDR2 FYEKMQ (reference sequence). This CDR3 has 16 amino acids. CDR3 protein: CASSLPGQPDYNEQFF. In DNA, the CDR3 is TGTGCCAGCAGCCTTCCGGGACAACCCGACTACAATGAGCAGTTCTTC. Based on the CDR3 plus reference TRBV13 and TRBJ2-1, the full variable domain is AAGVIQSPRHLIKEKRETATLKCYPIPRHDTVYWYQQGPGQDPQFLISFYEKMQSDKGSIPDRFSAQQFSDYHSELNMSSLELGDSALYFCASSLPGQPDYNEQFFGPGTRLTVL.

The genes are TRBV6-5 and TRBJ1-4, with 9 bases that match TRBD1. The germline V gene has CDR1 MNHEY and CDR2 SVGAGI. Losses at the gene ends were 3 bases for V and 4 bases for J; bases not matched to a gene: 6. The CDR3 totals 16 residues. The CDR3 DNA is TGTGCCAGCAGTTATGCCGCGACAGGGGGTAATGAAAAACTGTTTTTT. Residues: CASSYAATGGNEKLFF.

This chain uses TRBV10-1 with TRBJ2-7; D may be TRBD1 (5 bases). Germline CDR1 and CDR2: WNHNN and SYGVQD (reference sequence). V was clipped by 6 bases and J by 1 base, with 10 bases between them. CDR3 length: 13 residues. The CDR3 region is CASSRRVSYEQYF. The CDR3 DNA is TGCGCCAGCAGCCGCAGGGTATCCTACGAGCAGTACTTC.

V and J are TRBV7-2 and TRBJ2-2; 9 bases align to TRBD1. V trimming: 3 bases; J trimming: 3 bases; junction bases outside the gene matches: 2. This CDR3 spans 15 amino acids. CDR1 SGHTA and CDR2 FQGNSA come from the germline V gene. This chain's CDR3 is CASSFRTGDTGELFF. The CDR3 DNA sequence: TGTGCCAGCAGCTTTCGGACAGGGGACACCGGGGAGCTGTTTTTT.

This clone occurred a few times. The chain recombines TRBV6-5 with TRBJ2-3, with D perhaps TRBD2 (5 bases). The length of the CDR3 is 15 residues. The germline V and J ends were trimmed by 6 bases and 1 base, with 14 bases remaining between them. Germline CDR1 reads MNHEY; CDR2 reads SVGAGI. The CDR3 DNA reads as TGTGCCAGCAGCTTCGAGGGTCTAGGCACAGATACGCAGTATTTT. Translated, it gives CASSFEGLGTDTQYF.

This clone appeared a single time. Written as DNA, the CDR3 is TGTGCCAGCAGCTTTCAGGGTGTGGAGCAGTACTTC. Translating it yields CASSFQGVEQYF. This chain uses TRBV11-2 with TRBJ2-7, with D perhaps TRBD1 (5 bases). Germline V gene data show CDR1 as SGHAT and CDR2 as FQNNGV. This CDR3 is 12 amino acids long. V lost 3 bases and J 7 bases, leaving 10 bases between the germline ends. Based on the CDR3 plus reference TRBV11-2 and TRBJ2-7, the full variable domain is EAGVAQSPRYKIIEKRQSVAFWCNPISGHATLYWYQQILGQGPKLLIQFQNNGVVDDSQLPKDRFSAERLKGVDSTLKIQPAKLEDSAVYLCASSFQGVEQYFGPGTRLTVT.

This clone was seen only a few times. The J gene is TRBJ1-5, the V gene TRBV2, with D possibly matching TRBD1 (6 bases). V was clipped by 2 bases and J by 2 bases, with 7 bases between them. There are 14 residues in the CDR3. CDR1 is SNHLY, CDR2 FYNNEI, per germline. This chain's CDR3 is CASSEYRGNQPQHF. The DNA of the CDR3 is TGTGCCAGCAGTGAATACAGGGGCAATCAGCCCCAGCATTTT.

The chain joins TRBV18 to TRBJ1-1, with D tentatively TRBD1 (5 bases). V lost 3 bases to trimming and J lost 5 bases, with 13 bases between them. Germline V CDR1 and CDR2: KGHSH, LQKENI. This CDR3 is 14 amino acids long. CDR3 region: CASSPVGGWTEAFF. For the CDR3, the DNA is TGTGCCAGCTCACCGGTGGGGGGGTGGACTGAAGCTTTCTTT.

The gene calls are TRBV14 and TRBJ2-7; TRBD1 matches at 10 bases. Trimming removed 4 bases from V and 1 base from J; junction bases left unmatched: 4. The CDR3 loop spans 15 amino acids. Germline V gene lookup returns CDR1 SGHDN and CDR2 FVKESK. The CDR3 reads CASSPRDRGSYEQYF. The CDR3 DNA follows: TGTGCCAGCAGCCCCCGGGACAGGGGTTCCTACGAGCAGTACTTC.